This entry describes one TCR beta chain. The antigen remains undetermined. One end of the junction varies from germline; a read error may be responsible. This entry is derived from a study of cytomegalovirus exposure and HLA in healthy donors. Study-level findings and limits: According to reports, the classifier identified cytomegalovirus status with high specificity and sensitivity.

The CDR3 totals 15 residues. In germline, CDR1 is SGHRS, CDR2 YFSETQ. Sequencing used immunoSEQ multiplex PCR; TCRdb keeps in-frame clones, though not all of them. The data contain 150,000 to 200,000 clones, roughly 88% of them seen just once; the ten biggest clones take up around 1.6%. The source of this sequence is a woman between 18 and 29 years old in good health and CMV-seronegative. The rearrangement joins TRBV5-1 to TRBJ1-3; 8 positions agree with TRBD1. The source material was PBMCs. Here the CDR3 reads CASRLDRANGNTIYF. In nucleotides, the CDR3 is TGCGCCAGCAGATTGGACAGGGCAAATGGAAACACCATATATTTT.